This entry describes one T cell receptor (beta chain). The antigen remains unidentified. The germline CDR1 and CDR2 sequences are LGHNA and YSLEER. This CDR3 region has 16 residues. The V and J ends lost 0 bases and 9 bases, in that order; junction bases with no gene match: 8. Primers included in the PCR were 60 Vbeta and 13 Jbeta primers. Sequencing used immunoSEQ multiplex PCR; TCRdb keeps in-frame clones, though not all of them. Of more than 95,000 clones listed, more than 65% were seen once; the top ten hold under 15%. The sample is drawn from a study of cytomegalovirus exposure and HLA in healthy donors. Study background: Within the Caucasian-associated ancestry cluster were around 81% of the approximately 390 genotyped donors. Regarding the study as a whole: The authors listed some 160 TCR beta chains as cytomegalovirus-associated. Exclusion as indistinguishable affected some V segments, including TRBV6-2 and TRBV6-3. In a later analysis, a missense DCLRE1C variant was linked to TCR beta V- and J-gene trimming.

The sequencing sample was made of PBMCs. The clonotype originates from a woman between 55 and 75 years old in good health and CMV-seropositive. The J gene is TRBJ2-1, the V gene TRBV4-3, with 10 positions matching TRBD1. The CDR3 spells CASSQERQGAFVEQFF. The CDR3 DNA reads as TGCGCCAGCAGCCAAGAAAGACAGGGGGCGTTCGTTGAGCAGTTCTTC.